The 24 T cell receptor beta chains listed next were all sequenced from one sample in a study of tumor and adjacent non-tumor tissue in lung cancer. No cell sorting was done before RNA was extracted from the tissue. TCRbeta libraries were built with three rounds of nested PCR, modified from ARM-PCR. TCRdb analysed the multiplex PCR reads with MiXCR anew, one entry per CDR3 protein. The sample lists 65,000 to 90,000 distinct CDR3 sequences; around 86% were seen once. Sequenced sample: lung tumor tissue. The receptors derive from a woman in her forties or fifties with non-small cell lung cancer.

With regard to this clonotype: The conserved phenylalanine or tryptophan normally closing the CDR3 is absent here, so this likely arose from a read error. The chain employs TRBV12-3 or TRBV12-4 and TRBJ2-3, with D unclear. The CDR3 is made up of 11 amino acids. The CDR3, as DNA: TGTGCCAGCAGCCAAACAGATATGCAGTATATT. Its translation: CASSQTDMQYI.

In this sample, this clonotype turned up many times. The CDR3 DNA reads TGTGCCAGCAGCTTAGGGAGGTTTCTGCGGGAGAGTTTCACCGGGGAGCTGTTTTTT. Translated, it gives CASSLGRFLRESFTGELFF. This sequence joins TRBV7-9 and TRBJ2-2; 7 bases align to TRBD2. Per germline, CDR1 SEHNR and CDR2 FQNEAQ (reference sequence). V lost 1 base to trimming and J lost 4 bases; unmatched junction nucleotides: 15. The CDR3 sequence is 19 residues long.

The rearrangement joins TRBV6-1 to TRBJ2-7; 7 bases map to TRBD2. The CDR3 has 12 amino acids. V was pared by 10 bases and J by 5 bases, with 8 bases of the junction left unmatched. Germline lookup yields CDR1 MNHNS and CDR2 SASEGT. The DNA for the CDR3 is TGTGCCAACTCCGGGGACTACCACGAGCAGTACTTC. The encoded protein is CANSGDYHEQYF.

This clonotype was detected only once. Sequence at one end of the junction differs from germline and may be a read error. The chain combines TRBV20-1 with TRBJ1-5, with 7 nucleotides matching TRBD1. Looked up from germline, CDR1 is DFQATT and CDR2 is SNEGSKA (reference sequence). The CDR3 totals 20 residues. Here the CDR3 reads CNARQPGLTGNSVSNQPQHF. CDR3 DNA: TGCAATGCTAGACAACCCGGACTGACAGGGAATTCAGTTAGCAATCAGCCCCAGCATTTT.

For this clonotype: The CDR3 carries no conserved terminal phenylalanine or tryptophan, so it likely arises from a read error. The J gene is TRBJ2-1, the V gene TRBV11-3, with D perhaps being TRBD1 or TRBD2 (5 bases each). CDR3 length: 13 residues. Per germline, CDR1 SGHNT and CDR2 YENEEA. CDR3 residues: CASILVEGNDQFI. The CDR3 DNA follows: TGTGCCAGCATCTTAGTTGAGGGGAATGATCAGTTCATC.

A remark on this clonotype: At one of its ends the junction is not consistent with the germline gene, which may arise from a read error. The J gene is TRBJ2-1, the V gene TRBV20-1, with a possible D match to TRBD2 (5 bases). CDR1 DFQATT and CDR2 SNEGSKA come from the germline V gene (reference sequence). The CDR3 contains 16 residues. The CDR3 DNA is TGCAGTGCTAACCGTCGGGATATCCTCTCCTACAATAAGCAGTTCTTC. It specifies CSANRRDILSYNKQFF.

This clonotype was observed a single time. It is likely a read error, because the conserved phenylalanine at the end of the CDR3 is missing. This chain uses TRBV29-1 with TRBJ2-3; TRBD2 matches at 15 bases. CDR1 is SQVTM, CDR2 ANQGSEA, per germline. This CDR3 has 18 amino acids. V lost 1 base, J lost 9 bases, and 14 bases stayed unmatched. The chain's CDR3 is CSVEVQGLAGGGGDTQYS. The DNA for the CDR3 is TGCAGCGTTGAAGTCCAAGGACTAGCGGGAGGGGGAGGGGACACGCAGTATTCT.

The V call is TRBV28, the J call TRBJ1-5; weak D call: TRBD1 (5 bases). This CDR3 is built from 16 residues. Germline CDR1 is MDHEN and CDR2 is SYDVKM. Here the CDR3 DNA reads TGTGTAAGCAGTCCCTCTTCGGGGGGAAGCAATCAGCCCCAGCATTTT. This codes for CVSSPSSGGSNQPQHF.

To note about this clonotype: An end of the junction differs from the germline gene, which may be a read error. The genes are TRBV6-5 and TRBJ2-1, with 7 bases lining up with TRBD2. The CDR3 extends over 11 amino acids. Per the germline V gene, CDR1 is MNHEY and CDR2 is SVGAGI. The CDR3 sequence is CVSSLADERFF. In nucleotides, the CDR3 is TGTGTCAGCAGTCTAGCGGATGAGCGGTTCTTC.

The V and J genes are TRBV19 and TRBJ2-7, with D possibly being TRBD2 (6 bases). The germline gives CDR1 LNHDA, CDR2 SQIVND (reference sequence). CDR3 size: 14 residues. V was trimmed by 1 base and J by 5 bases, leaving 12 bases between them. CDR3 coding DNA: TGTGCCAGTAGTATAGGGAGGGGCAGGGACGAGCAGTACTTC. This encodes CASSIGRGRDEQYF.

As DNA, the CDR3 is TGCAGTGTTCGTTTTCGAACTAGCGGGGTTCACTACAATGAGCAGTTCTTC. Residues: CSVRFRTSGVHYNEQFF. This chain uses TRBV20-1 with TRBJ2-1; 10 nucleotides line up with TRBD2. Per germline, CDR1 DFQATT and CDR2 SNEGSKA (reference sequence). The CDR3 is 17 residues long. The V segment lost 7 bases and the J segment 3 bases; nucleotides outside the gene matches: 15.

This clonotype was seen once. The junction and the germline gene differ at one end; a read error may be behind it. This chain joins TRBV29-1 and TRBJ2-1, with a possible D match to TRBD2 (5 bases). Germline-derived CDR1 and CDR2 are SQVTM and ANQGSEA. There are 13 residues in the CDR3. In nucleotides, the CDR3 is TGTAGCGCGGAGGACGCGCCCTACAATGAGCAGTTCTTC. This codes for CSAEDAPYNEQFF.

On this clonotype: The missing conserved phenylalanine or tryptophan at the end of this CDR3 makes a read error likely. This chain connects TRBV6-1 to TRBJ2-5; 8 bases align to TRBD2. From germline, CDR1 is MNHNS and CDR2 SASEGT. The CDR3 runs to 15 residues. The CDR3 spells CASSGLASLQGTQYI. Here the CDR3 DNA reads TGTGCCAGCAGCGGACTAGCTTCTCTCCAAGGGACCCAGTACATC.

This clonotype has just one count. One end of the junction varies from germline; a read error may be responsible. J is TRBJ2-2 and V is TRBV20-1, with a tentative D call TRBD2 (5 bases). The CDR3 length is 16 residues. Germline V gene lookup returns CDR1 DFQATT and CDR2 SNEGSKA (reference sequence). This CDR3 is CSATPIGILGAGELLF. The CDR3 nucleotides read TGCAGCGCCACCCCGATAGGGATTCTTGGCGCCGGGGAGCTGTTGTTT.

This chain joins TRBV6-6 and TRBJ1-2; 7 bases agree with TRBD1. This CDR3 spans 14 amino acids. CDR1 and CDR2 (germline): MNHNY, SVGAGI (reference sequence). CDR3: CVSSFTGAESGYTF. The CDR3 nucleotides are TGTGTCAGTAGTTTCACAGGGGCGGAGAGTGGCTACACCTTC.

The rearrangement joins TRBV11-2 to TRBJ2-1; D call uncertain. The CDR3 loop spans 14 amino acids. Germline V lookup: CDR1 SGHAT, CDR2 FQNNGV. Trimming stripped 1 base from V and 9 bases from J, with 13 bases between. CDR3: CASSLVSRRREQFF. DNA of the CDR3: TGTGCCAGCAGCTTAGTTAGTAGGCGTCGTGAGCAGTTCTTC.

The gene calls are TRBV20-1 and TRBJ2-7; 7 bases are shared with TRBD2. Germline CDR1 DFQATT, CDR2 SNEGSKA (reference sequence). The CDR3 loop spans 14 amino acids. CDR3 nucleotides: TGCAATGCCCTGGCGGGAGCAGAAACATACGAGCAGTACTTC. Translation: CNALAGAETYEQYF.

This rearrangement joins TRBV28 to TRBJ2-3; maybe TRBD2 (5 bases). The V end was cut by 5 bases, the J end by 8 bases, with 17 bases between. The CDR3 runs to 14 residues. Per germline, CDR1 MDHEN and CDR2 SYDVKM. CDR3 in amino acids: CASSLYYGVGTQYF. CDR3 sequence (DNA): TGTGCCAGCAGTCTTTATTACGGGGTAGGTACGCAGTATTTT.

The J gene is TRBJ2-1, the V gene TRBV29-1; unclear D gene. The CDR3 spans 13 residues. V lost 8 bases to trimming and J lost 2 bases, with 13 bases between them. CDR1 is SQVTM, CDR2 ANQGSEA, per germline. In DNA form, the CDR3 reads TGCAGCCCGGATGACACGCCCTACAATGAGCAGTTCTTC. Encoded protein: CSPDDTPYNEQFF.

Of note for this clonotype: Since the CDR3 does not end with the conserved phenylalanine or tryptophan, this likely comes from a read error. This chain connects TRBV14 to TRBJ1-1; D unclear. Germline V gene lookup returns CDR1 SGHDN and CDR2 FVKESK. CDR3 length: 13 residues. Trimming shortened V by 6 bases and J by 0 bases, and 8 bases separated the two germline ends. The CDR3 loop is CASREGLNTEAFL. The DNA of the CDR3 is TGTGCCAGCAGGGAGGGATTGAACACTGAAGCTTTCTTA.

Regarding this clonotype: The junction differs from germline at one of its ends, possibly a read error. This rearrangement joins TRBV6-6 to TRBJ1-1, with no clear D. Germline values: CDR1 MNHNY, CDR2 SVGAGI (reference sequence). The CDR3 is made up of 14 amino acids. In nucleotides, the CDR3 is TGTACCAGCAGTTACTCGAGCGAGGTCGCTGAAGCTTCCTTT. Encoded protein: CTSSYSSEVAEASF.

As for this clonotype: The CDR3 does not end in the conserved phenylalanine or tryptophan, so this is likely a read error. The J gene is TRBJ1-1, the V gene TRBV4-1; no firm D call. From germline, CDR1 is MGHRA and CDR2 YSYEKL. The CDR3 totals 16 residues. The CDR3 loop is CAGSQDRYRANTEAFI. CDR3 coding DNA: TGCGCCGGCAGCCAAGATCGCTATAGGGCGAACACTGAAGCTTTCATT.

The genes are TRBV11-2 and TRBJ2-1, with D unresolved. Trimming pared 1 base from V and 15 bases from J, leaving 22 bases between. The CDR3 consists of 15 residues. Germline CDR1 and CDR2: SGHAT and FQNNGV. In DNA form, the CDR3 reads TGTGCCAGCAGCTTAGTTCAGAGTGTATACAATGAGGTGTTCTTC. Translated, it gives CASSLVQSVYNEVFF.

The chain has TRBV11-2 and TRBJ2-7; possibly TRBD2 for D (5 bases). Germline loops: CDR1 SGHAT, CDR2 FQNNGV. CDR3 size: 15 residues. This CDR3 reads CTNSLELGSSYEQYF. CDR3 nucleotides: TGTACCAACAGCTTAGAATTAGGGAGTTCCTACGAGCAGTACTTC.